The source of this TCR beta chain is a study of molecular identifiers for immune sequencing clone quantification. Study background: Sequencing covered four of five parts into which replicate RNA from approximately 20,000 or 98,000 naive CD8 cells was split.

MiXCR, run by TCRdb on the PCR reads, gives a single entry per CDR3 protein. The sample lists some 320,000 distinct CDR3 sequences, 20% to 25% occurring once. Germline V gene sequence: CDR1 SGHTA, CDR2 FQGNSA. Trimming removed 1 base at V and 0 bases at J, with 14 bases between. CDR3 length: 17 amino acids. This TCR came from a human donor in good health. Some libraries in this study had Jurkat cell RNA spiked in. Input material: naive CD8+ T cells from blood, with Jurkat cell RNA spiked in. Subset in this sample: FACS-sorted CD8+CD4-CCR7+CD45RA+ naive T cells. This sequence joins TRBV7-2 and TRBJ2-3; TRBD2 might be the D (7 bases). The CDR3 here is CASSLEGGGLSTDTQYF. The CDR3 coding sequence is TGTGCCAGCAGCTTAGAGGGGGGGGGACTAAGCACAGATACGCAGTATTTT. Together with reference TRBV7-2 and TRBJ2-3, the CDR3 gives the full variable domain: GAGVSQSPSNKVTEKGKDVELRCDPISGHTALYWYRQSLGQGLEFLIYFQGNSAPDKSGLPSDRFSAERTGGSVSTLTIQRTQQEDSAVYLCASSLEGGGLSTDTQYFGPGTRLTVL.